This T cell receptor beta chain originates from a study of cytomegalovirus exposure and HLA in healthy donors. The primer mix had 60 Vbeta and 13 Jbeta primers. Repertoires were generated with immunoSEQ multiplex PCR, while TCRdb's copy carries only in-frame clones and drops some. The table shows 170,000 or so clones, with about 77% occurring only once. CDR3 length equals 15 residues. Trimming left V 5 bases short and J 3 bases short, with 14 bases between. The germline V gene has CDR1 SGHRS and CDR2 YFSETQ. The rearrangement joins TRBV5-1 to TRBJ2-2; the D gene is possibly TRBD2 (6 bases). The sequence came from a man between 60 and 75 years old in good health and CMV-seronegative. The sequencing sample was made of PBMCs. The CDR3 DNA reads TGCGCCAGCAGTACCTTAGGAGGGGACACCGGGGAGCTGTTTTTT. Translated, it gives CASSTLGGDTGELFF.